This entry describes one T cell receptor beta chain. Germline CDR1 SGDLS, CDR2 YYNGEE. The ends were cut back, 0 bases at V and 3 bases at J, with 9 bases in the middle. There are 14 residues in the CDR3. This record belongs to a study of blood T cell repertoires in COVID-19. Overall study: PBMCs, B-cell-depleted T cells, or T cells were the source of the cDNA or gDNA that made up the material.

Enrollees, about 18 to 90 years old, lived in 24 US areas. Cohort 3 donors were reported recovered after two negative PCRs, clearance, or symptom resolution. Authors' methods: Amplified reference gene primers provided the basis for estimating nucleated cell counts. The table came from immunoSEQ multiplex PCR; TCRdb's copy has only in-frame clones and leaves some out. D and trimming come from the DNA, and the V and J calls and clone size come from that table. This table has 130,000 or so clones, less than 90% appearing once. This chain uses TRBV9 with TRBJ1-1, with D uncertain. The clonotype originates from a man aged 25-40 years who had recovered from COVID-19. Sequencing used PBMCs or T cells enriched from blood (not recorded which). The CDR3 sequence: CASSVASGDTEAFF. The CDR3 nucleotides are TGTGCCAGCAGCGTAGCAAGCGGGGACACTGAAGCTTTCTTT.